The sample holds many counts of the clone carrying this TCR beta chain. The sample comes from a study of HIV-infected patients and healthy controls. Reverse transcription used about 500 ng RNA and constant-region primers for alpha and beta. Separate chain-specific third strand synthesis with multiplexing indices produced the alpha and beta libraries. Via MiXCR, TCRdb re-called the 5' RACE reads, giving one row per CDR3 protein. The sample lists about 9,100 distinct CDR3 sequences; approximately 7% were seen once. The repertoire came from unfractionated whole blood and reflected all unsorted peripheral T cells. Germline assignment: CDR1 ENHRY and CDR2 SYGVKD. The CDR3 extends over 17 amino acids. Trimming cost V 9 bases and J 2 bases; bases outside gene matches: 14.

The sequence was collected from an adult with HIV infection. This rearrangement joins TRBV10-3 to TRBJ2-3; 10 bases fit TRBD2. The sequencing here drew on blood, taken before antiretroviral therapy. CDR3 nucleotides: TGTGCCATTTCCGGGACTAGCGTTGGTATTGACACAGATACGCAGTATTTT. Translation: CAISGTSVGIDTDTQYF.